The rows below give T cell receptor beta chains drawn from one sample of a study of shared clonotypes between healthy human individuals. Method: immunoSEQ multiplex PCR; TCRdb's copy keeps in-frame clones and lacks some. In the table there are about 2 million clones, 85% to 95% of which are singletons. The specimen was naive CD4+ T cells sorted from blood. These receptors were obtained from a man aged 18 to 29 in good health. Both conserved end residues are part of each CDR3. A D gene is named only where the DNA matches it firmly.

len: 14; v_gene: TRBV2; j_gene: TRBJ1-2; d_gene: TRBD1; CDR3aa: CASRRTGAPYGYTF; CDR3nt: TGTGCCAGCAGACGGACAGGTGCTCCCTATGGCTACACCTTC
len: 15; v_gene: TRBV7-2; j_gene: TRBJ1-2; d_gene: NA; CDR3aa: CASSHFKGTNYGYTF; CDR3nt: TGTGCCAGCAGCCATTTCAAGGGAACTAACTATGGCTACACCTTC
len: 15; v_gene: TRBV9; j_gene: TRBJ2-1; d_gene: NA; CDR3aa: CASSVGDLASNEQFF; CDR3nt: TGTGCCAGCAGCGTAGGCGACCTAGCGTCCAATGAGCAGTTCTTC
len: 14; v_gene: TRBV10-3; j_gene: TRBJ2-1; d_gene: TRBD2; CDR3aa: CAISEQRGENEQFF; CDR3nt: TGTGCCATCAGTGAACAGCGGGGGGAGAATGAGCAGTTCTTC
len: 16; v_gene: TRBV4-1; j_gene: TRBJ1-2; d_gene: NA; CDR3aa: CASSQDGLQLDYGYTF; CDR3nt: TGCGCCAGCAGCCAAGATGGGCTCCAGTTGGACTATGGCTACACCTTC
len: 14; v_gene: TRBV30; j_gene: TRBJ1-5; d_gene: NA; CDR3aa: CACSWADSNQPQHF; CDR3nt: TGTGCCTGCTCGTGGGCGGATAGCAATCAGCCCCAGCATTTT
len: 15; v_gene: TRBV2; j_gene: TRBJ2-7; d_gene: TRBD2; CDR3aa: CASMGWSSGGPKQYF; CDR3nt: TGTGCCAGCATGGGTTGGTCTAGCGGGGGCCCAAAGCAGTACTTC
len: 14; v_gene: TRBV7-2; j_gene: TRBJ2-7; d_gene: NA; CDR3aa: CASSLVDLIYEQYF; CDR3nt: TGTGCCAGCAGCTTAGTCGACTTGATCTACGAGCAGTACTTC
len: 13; v_gene: TRBV7-7; j_gene: TRBJ2-3; d_gene: NA; CDR3aa: CASSPRFTDTQYF; CDR3nt: TGTGCTAGCAGCCCGAGGTTCACAGATACGCAGTATTTT
len: 14; v_gene: TRBV30; j_gene: TRBJ2-7; d_gene: NA; CDR3aa: CAWHLGGRTVEQYF; CDR3nt: TGTGCCTGGCACTTAGGGGGTCGGACGGTCGAGCAGTACTTC
len: 13; v_gene: TRBV7-2; j_gene: TRBJ2-2; d_gene: NA; CDR3aa: CASSVRNTGELFF; CDR3nt: TGTGCCAGCAGCGTTCGAAACACCGGGGAGCTGTTTTTT
len: 15; v_gene: TRBV18; j_gene: TRBJ2-7; d_gene: NA; CDR3aa: CASSPTRTGSYEQYF; CDR3nt: TGTGCCAGCTCACCCACCCGAACAGGCTCCTACGAGCAGTACTTC
len: 15; v_gene: TRBV11-2; j_gene: TRBJ1-2; d_gene: NA; CDR3aa: CASSSQPGLKMSYTF; CDR3nt: TGTGCCAGCAGCTCCCAGCCGGGGTTAAAGATGAGCTACACCTTC
len: 14; v_gene: TRBV12-5; j_gene: TRBJ2-7; d_gene: TRBD1; CDR3aa: CASGGQARPYEQYF; CDR3nt: TGTGCTAGTGGAGGACAGGCCCGGCCCTACGAGCAGTACTTC
len: 18; v_gene: TRBV15; j_gene: TRBJ1-2; d_gene: TRBD1; CDR3aa: CATSRVEVRGDRFNGYTF; CDR3nt: TGTGCCACCAGCAGAGTTGAAGTACGGGGGGACAGGTTCAACGGCTACACCTTC
len: 19; v_gene: TRBV7-9; j_gene: TRBJ2-5; d_gene: NA; CDR3aa: CASSLLWRFDREGQETQYF; CDR3nt: TGTGCCAGCAGCTTACTATGGCGTTTCGACAGGGAGGGTCAAGAGACCCAGTACTTC
len: 14; v_gene: TRBV18; j_gene: TRBJ1-1; d_gene: NA; CDR3aa: CASSPGRGPTEAFF; CDR3nt: TGTGCCAGCTCACCGGGGCGGGGGCCGACCGAAGCTTTCTTT
len: 16; v_gene: TRBV7-9; j_gene: TRBJ1-2; d_gene: TRBD1; CDR3aa: CASSLSRAGGIYGYTF; CDR3nt: TGTGCCAGCAGCTTATCCCGGGCAGGGGGGATCTATGGCTACACCTTC
len: 14; v_gene: TRBV10-2; j_gene: TRBJ2-3; d_gene: TRBD2; CDR3aa: CASSLAGPVNTQYF; CDR3nt: TGCGCCAGCAGTCTAGCGGGGCCGGTGAATACGCAGTATTTT